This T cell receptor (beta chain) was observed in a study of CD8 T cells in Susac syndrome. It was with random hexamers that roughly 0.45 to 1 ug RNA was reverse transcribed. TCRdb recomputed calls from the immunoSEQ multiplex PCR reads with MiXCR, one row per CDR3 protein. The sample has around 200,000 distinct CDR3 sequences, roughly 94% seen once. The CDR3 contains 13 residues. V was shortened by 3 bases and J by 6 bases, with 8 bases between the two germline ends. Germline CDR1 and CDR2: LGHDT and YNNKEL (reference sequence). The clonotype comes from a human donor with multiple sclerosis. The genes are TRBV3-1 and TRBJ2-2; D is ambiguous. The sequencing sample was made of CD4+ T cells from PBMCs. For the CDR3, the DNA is TGTGCCAGCAGCCAGCGCTCCCCCGGGGAGCTGTTTTTT. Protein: CASSQRSPGELFF.